The 17 T cell receptor beta chains in this list originate from one sample, sequenced in a study of blood T cell repertoires in COVID-19. Sequencing used immunoSEQ multiplex PCR; TCRdb keeps in-frame clones, though not all of them. The data contain about 200,000 clones, around 81% of them singletons. Sequencing was performed on peripheral blood. These receptors came from a woman aged 70 to 79 with acute or convalescent COVID-19.

This chain uses TRBV7-9 with TRBJ1-1; tentative D call: TRBD1 (5 bases). Per the germline V gene, CDR1 is SEHNR and CDR2 is FQNEAQ (reference sequence). Trimming pared 8 bases from V and 0 bases from J, leaving 16 bases between. This CDR3 is 15 amino acids long. Written as DNA, the CDR3 is TGTGCCAGCGCCTCGCAGGGCTCATTGAACACTGAAGCTTTCTTT. Protein sequence: CASASQGSLNTEAFF.

The J gene is TRBJ2-5, the V gene TRBV6-6; 7 nucleotides match TRBD1. Unmatched junction bases numbered 5, after V lost 5 bases and J lost 2 bases. The CDR3 covers 14 residues. The V gene's germline CDR1 is MNHNY and CDR2 SVGAGI (reference sequence). In DNA form, the CDR3 reads TGTGCCAGCAGTGATTCAGGGGGACAAGAGACCCAGTACTTC. This gives the protein CASSDSGGQETQYF.

The gene calls are TRBV3-1 (or the pseudogene TRBV3-2) and TRBJ2-1; 12 positions match TRBD2. J lost 9 bases, V lost 2 bases, and 5 bases had no gene match. Germline CDR1 and CDR2: LGHDT and YNNKEL (reference sequence). There are 15 residues in the CDR3. The CDR3 DNA reads as TGTGCCAGCAGCCAACAAGGACTAGCGGGAAGTGAGCAGTTCTTC. Translated: CASSQQGLAGSEQFF.

The V gene is TRBV24-1, the J gene TRBJ2-1; 14 bases map to TRBD2. Losses at the gene ends were 4 bases for V and 9 bases for J; bases not matched to a gene: 7. Germline CDR1 is KGHDR and CDR2 is SFDVKD. CDR3 length: 16 amino acids. The CDR3 nucleotides read TGTGCCACCAGTGACCGGGGACTAGCGGGAGCCAGTGAGCAGTTCTTC. Its protein is CATSDRGLAGASEQFF.

The J gene is TRBJ2-3, the V gene TRBV5-6, with D possibly being TRBD2 (6 bases). CDR1 and CDR2 (germline): SGHDT, YYEEEE. The CDR3 loop spans 13 amino acids. V was trimmed by 4 bases and J by 4 bases, leaving 10 bases between them. The CDR3 protein is CASSRTTPDTQYF. The CDR3 DNA reads TGTGCCAGCAGCCGGACTACCCCAGATACGCAGTATTTT. The whole variable domain, filled in from reference TRBV5-6 and TRBJ2-3, reads DAGVTQSPTHLIKTRGQQVTLRCSPKSGHDTVSWYQQALGQGPQFIFQYYEEEERQRGNFPDRFSGHQFPNYSSELNVNALLLGDSALYLCASSRTTPDTQYFGPGTRLTVL.

V and J are TRBV3-1 (or the pseudogene TRBV3-2) and TRBJ2-1, with 12 bases fitting TRBD2. The CDR3 covers 14 residues. V lost 6 bases to trimming and J lost 7 bases; unmatched junction nucleotides: 4. Germline V gives CDR1 LGHDT, CDR2 YNNKEL (reference sequence). The CDR3 region has the DNA TGTGCCAGCAGTCCTAGCGGGAGGGGGAATGAGCAGTTCTTC. Translated, it gives CASSPSGRGNEQFF.

The chain recombines TRBV6-5 with TRBJ1-3, with D uncertain. Per the germline V gene, CDR1 is MNHEY and CDR2 is SVGAGI. Trimming cost V 1 base and J 4 bases, with 11 bases left between them. This CDR3 has 15 amino acids. This CDR3 reads CASSYLLLGGNTIYF. CDR3 sequence (DNA): TGTGCCAGCAGTTACTTACTACTCGGGGGAAACACCATATATTTT.

The rearrangement joins TRBV11-3 to TRBJ2-7; 14 positions match TRBD2. The CDR3 is made up of 17 amino acids. V trimming: 5 bases; J trimming: 3 bases; junction bases outside the gene matches: 9. Germline V CDR1 and CDR2: SGHNT, YENEEA. In nucleotides, the CDR3 is TGTGCCAGCAGCACCACCTACGGGACTAGCGGGAGCTACGAGCAGTACTTC. Its protein product is CASSTTYGTSGSYEQYF. The full variable domain, its missing parts supplied by reference TRBV11-3 and TRBJ2-7, is EAGVVQSPRYKIIEKKQPVAFWCNPISGHNTLYWYLQNLGQGPELLIRYENEEAVDDSQLPKDRFSAERLKGVDSTLKIQPAELGDSAVYLCASSTTYGTSGSYEQYFGPGTRLTVT.

The sample holds one count of this clone. The chain has TRBV5-4 and TRBJ1-2; 8 nucleotides agree with TRBD1. This CDR3 is 14 amino acids long. Germline CDR1 and CDR2: SGHNT and YYREEE (reference sequence). V gave up 4 bases and J gave up 4 bases; unmatched junction bases: 6. In DNA form, the CDR3 reads TGTGCCAGCAGCCAACAGGGGGTCCGCTATGGCTACACCTTC. Translating gives CASSQQGVRYGYTF.

Turning to this clone: This sample also contains other DNA sequences that code for the same CDR3. The gene calls are TRBV2 and TRBJ2-1, with TRBD1 matching over 7 bases. J gave up 7 bases and V 8 bases, and 8 bases lay outside the gene matches. CDR1 SNHLY and CDR2 FYNNEI come from the germline V gene. This CDR3 region has 13 residues. The CDR3 loop is CASRRDRNNEQFF. The CDR3, as DNA: TGTGCCAGCCGCCGGGACAGAAATAATGAGCAGTTCTTC. The full variable domain, in which reference TRBV2 and TRBJ2-1 provide the parts outside the CDR3, is EPEVTQTPSHQVTQMGQEVILRCVPISNHLYFYWYRQILGQKVEFLVSFYNNEISEKSEIFDDQFSVERPDGSNFTLKIRSTKLEDSAMYFCASRRDRNNEQFFGPGTRLTVL.

J is TRBJ2-1 and V is TRBV11-1; the D gene is possibly TRBD2 (6 bases). Trimming removed 3 bases at V and 6 bases at J, with 9 bases between. This CDR3 is built from 13 residues. Germline V gene lookup returns CDR1 SGHAT and CDR2 FQDESV (reference sequence). CDR3 sequence reads: CASSFDGSNEQFF. The CDR3 DNA is TGTGCCAGCAGCTTTGACGGGAGCAATGAGCAGTTCTTC.

The V and J genes are TRBV27 and TRBJ2-7; 10 bases map to TRBD2. This CDR3 is built from 17 residues. CDR1 and CDR2 from the germline V gene are MNHEY and SMNVEV (reference sequence). The V segment lost 1 base and the J segment 5 bases; nucleotides outside the gene matches: 11. This chain's CDR3 is CASSLFASGSPGNEQYF. The CDR3 DNA sequence: TGTGCCAGCAGTTTATTCGCTAGCGGGAGCCCCGGGAACGAGCAGTACTTC.

J is TRBJ2-7 and V is TRBV5-1, with TRBD2 matching over 9 bases. The CDR3 covers 15 residues. V was pared by 5 bases and J by 2 bases, with 8 bases of the junction left unmatched. CDR1 and CDR2 (germline): SGHRS, YFSETQ. In DNA form, the CDR3 reads TGCGCCAGCAGACCCCCGGGACTAGCTCCCTACGAGCAGTACTTC. Translation gives CASRPPGLAPYEQYF.

V usage is TRBV24-1 and J usage is TRBJ2-3; the D is unclear. Germline-derived CDR1 and CDR2 are KGHDR and SFDVKD. V gave up 3 bases and J gave up 8 bases, with 5 bases separating them. The CDR3 totals 11 residues. Here the CDR3 DNA reads TGTGCCACCAGTGATATCGGTACGCAGTATTTT. Amino acid sequence: CATSDIGTQYF.

The sample holds a few counts of this clone. V is TRBV2 and J is TRBJ2-1, with 9 bases fitting TRBD2. Germline values: CDR1 SNHLY, CDR2 FYNNEI. V lost 4 bases to trimming and J lost 14 bases; unmatched junction nucleotides: 6. The CDR3 is 12 amino acids. CDR3 sequence (DNA): TGTGCCAGCAGTGCTAATAGCGGGAGTGAGTTCTTC. Translated, it gives CASSANSGSEFF.

V usage is TRBV6-1 and J usage is TRBJ2-3; maybe TRBD2 (5 bases). V was shortened by 1 base and J by 1 base, with 6 bases between the two germline ends. The CDR3 is 14 amino acids. CDR1 and CDR2 (germline): MNHNS, SASEGT. CDR3 DNA sequence: TGTGCCAGCAGTGAAGGAGGGCGCACAGATACGCAGTATTTT. Amino acid sequence: CASSEGGRTDTQYF.

This clone was counted ten times or more. V usage is TRBV27 and J usage is TRBJ2-5; D is possibly TRBD1 (6 bases). Germline V gene lookup returns CDR1 MNHEY and CDR2 SMNVEV (reference sequence). CDR3 length equals 15 residues. V dropped 3 bases and J dropped 4 bases, with 15 bases sitting between them. CDR3 in DNA: TGTGCCAGCAGTTTTGGCACAGGGTATGGAGAGACCCAGTACTTC. This sequence encodes CASSFGTGYGETQYF.